This T cell receptor (beta chain) came from a study of OX40 agonist ivuxolimab in advanced cancers. Study details: Treatment of patients was with ivuxolimab, an agonistic anti-OX40 (CD134) antibody. Hepatocellular carcinoma, melanoma, renal cell or head and neck cancer occurred in dose-escalation patients. A mean age of roughly 62 years, range about 23 to 80, was recorded, and approximately 85% were male.

As regards this clone: The antigen remains unidentified.

General observations from the study: The average count of expanded clones was higher among CD8+ T cells than among CD4+.

V lost 1 base and J lost 0, with 10 bases in between. Germline CDR1 and CDR2: SGHTA and FQGNSA. This CDR3 contains 16 residues. Assay used: immunoSEQ multiplex PCR; TCRdb lists only in-frame clones, some missing. The sample lists 150,000 to 190,000 clones, 90% to 95% occurring once. The input for sequencing was CD4+ or CD8+ T cells sorted from blood, taken in a trial of the OX40 agonist ivuxolimab. The sequence derives from an adult with an advanced solid tumor such as melanoma, head and neck, liver or kidney cancer. The chain is built from TRBV7-2 and TRBJ1-5; D is undetermined. CDR3 sequence reads: CASSLVSGYSNQPQHF. DNA for the CDR3: TGTGCCAGCAGCTTAGTATCTGGGTATAGCAATCAGCCCCAGCATTTT.